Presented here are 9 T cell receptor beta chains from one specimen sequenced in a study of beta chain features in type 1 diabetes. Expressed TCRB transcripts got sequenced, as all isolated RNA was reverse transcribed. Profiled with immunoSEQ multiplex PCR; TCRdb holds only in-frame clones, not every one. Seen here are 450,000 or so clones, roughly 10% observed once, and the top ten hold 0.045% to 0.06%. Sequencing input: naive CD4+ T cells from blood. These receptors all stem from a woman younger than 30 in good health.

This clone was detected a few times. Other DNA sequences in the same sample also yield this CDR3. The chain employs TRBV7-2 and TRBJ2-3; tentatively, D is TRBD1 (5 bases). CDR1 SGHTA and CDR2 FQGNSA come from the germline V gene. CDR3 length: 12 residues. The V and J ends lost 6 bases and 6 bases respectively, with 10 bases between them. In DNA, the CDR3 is TGTGCCAGCAGTTCCTACAGGGATACGCAGTATTTT. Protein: CASSSYRDTQYF. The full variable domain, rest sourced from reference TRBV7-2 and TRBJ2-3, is GAGVSQSPSNKVTEKGKDVELRCDPISGHTALYWYRQSLGQGLEFLIYFQGNSAPDKSGLPSDRFSAERTGGSVSTLTIQRTQQEDSAVYLCASSSYRDTQYFGPGTRLTVL.

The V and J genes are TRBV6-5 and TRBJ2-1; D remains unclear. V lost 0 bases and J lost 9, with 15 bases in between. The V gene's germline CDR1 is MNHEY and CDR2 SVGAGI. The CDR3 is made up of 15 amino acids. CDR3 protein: CASSYSIVGFSEQFF. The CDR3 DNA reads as TGTGCCAGCAGTTACTCGATAGTTGGGTTCAGTGAGCAGTTCTTC.

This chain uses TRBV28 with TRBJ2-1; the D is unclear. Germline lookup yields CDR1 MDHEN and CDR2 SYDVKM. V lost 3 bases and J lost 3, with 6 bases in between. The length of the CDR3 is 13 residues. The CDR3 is CASSFEFYNEQFF. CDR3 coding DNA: TGTGCCAGCAGTTTTGAATTCTACAATGAGCAGTTCTTC.

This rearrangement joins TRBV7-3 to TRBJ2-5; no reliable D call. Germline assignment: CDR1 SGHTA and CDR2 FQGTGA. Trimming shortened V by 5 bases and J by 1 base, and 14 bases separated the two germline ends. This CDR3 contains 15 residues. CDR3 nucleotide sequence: TGTGCCAGCAGCCTAAATCGTGGTGGCCAAGAGACCCAGTACTTC. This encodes CASSLNRGGQETQYF.

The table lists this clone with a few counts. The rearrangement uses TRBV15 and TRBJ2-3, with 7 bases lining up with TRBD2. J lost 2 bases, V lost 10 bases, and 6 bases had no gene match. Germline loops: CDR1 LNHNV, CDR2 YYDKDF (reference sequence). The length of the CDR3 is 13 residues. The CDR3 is CAIRTSATDTQYF. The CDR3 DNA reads TGTGCCATCAGGACTAGTGCCACAGATACGCAGTATTTT.

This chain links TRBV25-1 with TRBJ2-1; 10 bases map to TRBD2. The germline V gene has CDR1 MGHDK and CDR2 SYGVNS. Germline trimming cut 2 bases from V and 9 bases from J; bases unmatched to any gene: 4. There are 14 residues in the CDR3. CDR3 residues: CASSEILAGAEQFF. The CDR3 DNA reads TGTGCCAGCAGTGAAATCCTAGCGGGAGCTGAGCAGTTCTTC.

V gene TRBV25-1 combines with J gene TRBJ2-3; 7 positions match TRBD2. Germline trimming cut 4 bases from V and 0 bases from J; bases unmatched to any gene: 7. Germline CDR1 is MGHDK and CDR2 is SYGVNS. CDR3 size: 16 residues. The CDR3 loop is CASSGGASGSTDTQYF. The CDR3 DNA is TGTGCCAGCAGTGGGGGAGCTAGCGGCAGCACAGATACGCAGTATTTT.

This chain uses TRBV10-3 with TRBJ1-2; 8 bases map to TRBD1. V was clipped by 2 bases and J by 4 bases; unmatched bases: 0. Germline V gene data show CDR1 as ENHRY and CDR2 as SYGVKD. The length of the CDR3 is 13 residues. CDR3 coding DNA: TGTGCCATCAGTGAGACAGGGGGCTATGGCTACACCTTC. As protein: CAISETGGYGYTF.

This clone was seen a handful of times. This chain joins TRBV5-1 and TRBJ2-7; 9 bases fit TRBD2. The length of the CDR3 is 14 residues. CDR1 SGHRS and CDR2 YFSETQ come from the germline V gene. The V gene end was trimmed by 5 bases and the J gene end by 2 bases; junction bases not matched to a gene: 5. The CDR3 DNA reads TGCGCCAGCAGTCTGAGCGGGAGGACCTACGAGCAGTACTTC. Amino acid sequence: CASSLSGRTYEQYF.